A single sample gave rise to the 5 T cell receptor beta chains below, sequenced in a study of shared clonotypes between healthy human individuals. It was CD45RO-negative cells, positively selected for CCR7, that made up naive CD8 cells, with terminally differentiated effector memory CD45RA+ cells excluded. Generated by immunoSEQ multiplex PCR, the TCRdb table keeps only in-frame clones and is missing some. The table has millions of clones, more than 85% seen once. Sequencing input: naive CD8+ T cells from PBMCs. The origin of the receptors is a young man in good health. Some clones in this sample may be carry-over from other donors' samples.

V and J are TRBV27 and TRBJ2-7; 10 bases line up with TRBD2. This CDR3 spans 15 amino acids. V shed 3 bases and J 4 bases; nucleotides not matched to a gene: 6. Germline V gene lookup returns CDR1 MNHEY and CDR2 SMNVEV (reference sequence). The CDR3 region is CASSLIGTSAYEQYF. In nucleotides, the CDR3 is TGTGCCAGCAGTTTGATAGGGACTAGCGCTTACGAGCAGTACTTC.

The chain joins TRBV5-6 to TRBJ2-1, with D unresolved. The CDR3 runs to 14 residues. With 2 bases removed from V and 8 bases from J, the gap between germline ends came to 14 bases. Germline V gene lookup returns CDR1 SGHDT and CDR2 YYEEEE. As DNA, the CDR3 is TGTGCCAGCAGCTTAGGACCAAACGACGATGAGCAGTTCTTC. Protein product: CASSLGPNDDEQFF. Looking up the rest from reference TRBV5-6 and TRBJ2-1 gives the full variable domain: DAGVTQSPTHLIKTRGQQVTLRCSPKSGHDTVSWYQQALGQGPQFIFQYYEEEERQRGNFPDRFSGHQFPNYSSELNVNALLLGDSALYLCASSLGPNDDEQFFGPGTRLTVL.

The chain uses TRBV7-8 and TRBJ2-7, with 14 positions matching TRBD2. The CDR3 is 16 residues long. Germline V gene sequence: CDR1 SGHVS, CDR2 FQNEAQ. J gave up 5 bases and V 3 bases, and 6 bases lay outside the gene matches. DNA for the CDR3: TGTGCCAGCAGCTTTGGGACTAGCGGGAGTCAAGACGAGCAGTACTTC. Its translation is CASSFGTSGSQDEQYF.

This chain uses TRBV27 with TRBJ2-7, with TRBD2 matching 10 bases. Per the germline V gene, CDR1 is MNHEY and CDR2 is SMNVEV (reference sequence). With V trimmed by 5 bases and J by 1 base, 5 bases remained unmatched. The CDR3 is 15 amino acids. This chain's CDR3 is CASSALAGGSYEQYF. CDR3 nucleotide sequence: TGTGCCAGCAGTGCCTTAGCGGGAGGATCCTACGAGCAGTACTTC.

The V call is TRBV9, the J call TRBJ1-4; 7 bases are shared with TRBD1. The CDR3 has 16 residues. Trimming cost V 0 bases and J 4 bases; bases outside gene matches: 6. CDR1 and CDR2 (germline): SGDLS, YYNGEE. As DNA, the CDR3 is TGTGCCAGCAGCGTAGAGGAAAGGGGGCTTAATGAAAAACTGTTTTTT. Protein product: CASSVEERGLNEKLFF.